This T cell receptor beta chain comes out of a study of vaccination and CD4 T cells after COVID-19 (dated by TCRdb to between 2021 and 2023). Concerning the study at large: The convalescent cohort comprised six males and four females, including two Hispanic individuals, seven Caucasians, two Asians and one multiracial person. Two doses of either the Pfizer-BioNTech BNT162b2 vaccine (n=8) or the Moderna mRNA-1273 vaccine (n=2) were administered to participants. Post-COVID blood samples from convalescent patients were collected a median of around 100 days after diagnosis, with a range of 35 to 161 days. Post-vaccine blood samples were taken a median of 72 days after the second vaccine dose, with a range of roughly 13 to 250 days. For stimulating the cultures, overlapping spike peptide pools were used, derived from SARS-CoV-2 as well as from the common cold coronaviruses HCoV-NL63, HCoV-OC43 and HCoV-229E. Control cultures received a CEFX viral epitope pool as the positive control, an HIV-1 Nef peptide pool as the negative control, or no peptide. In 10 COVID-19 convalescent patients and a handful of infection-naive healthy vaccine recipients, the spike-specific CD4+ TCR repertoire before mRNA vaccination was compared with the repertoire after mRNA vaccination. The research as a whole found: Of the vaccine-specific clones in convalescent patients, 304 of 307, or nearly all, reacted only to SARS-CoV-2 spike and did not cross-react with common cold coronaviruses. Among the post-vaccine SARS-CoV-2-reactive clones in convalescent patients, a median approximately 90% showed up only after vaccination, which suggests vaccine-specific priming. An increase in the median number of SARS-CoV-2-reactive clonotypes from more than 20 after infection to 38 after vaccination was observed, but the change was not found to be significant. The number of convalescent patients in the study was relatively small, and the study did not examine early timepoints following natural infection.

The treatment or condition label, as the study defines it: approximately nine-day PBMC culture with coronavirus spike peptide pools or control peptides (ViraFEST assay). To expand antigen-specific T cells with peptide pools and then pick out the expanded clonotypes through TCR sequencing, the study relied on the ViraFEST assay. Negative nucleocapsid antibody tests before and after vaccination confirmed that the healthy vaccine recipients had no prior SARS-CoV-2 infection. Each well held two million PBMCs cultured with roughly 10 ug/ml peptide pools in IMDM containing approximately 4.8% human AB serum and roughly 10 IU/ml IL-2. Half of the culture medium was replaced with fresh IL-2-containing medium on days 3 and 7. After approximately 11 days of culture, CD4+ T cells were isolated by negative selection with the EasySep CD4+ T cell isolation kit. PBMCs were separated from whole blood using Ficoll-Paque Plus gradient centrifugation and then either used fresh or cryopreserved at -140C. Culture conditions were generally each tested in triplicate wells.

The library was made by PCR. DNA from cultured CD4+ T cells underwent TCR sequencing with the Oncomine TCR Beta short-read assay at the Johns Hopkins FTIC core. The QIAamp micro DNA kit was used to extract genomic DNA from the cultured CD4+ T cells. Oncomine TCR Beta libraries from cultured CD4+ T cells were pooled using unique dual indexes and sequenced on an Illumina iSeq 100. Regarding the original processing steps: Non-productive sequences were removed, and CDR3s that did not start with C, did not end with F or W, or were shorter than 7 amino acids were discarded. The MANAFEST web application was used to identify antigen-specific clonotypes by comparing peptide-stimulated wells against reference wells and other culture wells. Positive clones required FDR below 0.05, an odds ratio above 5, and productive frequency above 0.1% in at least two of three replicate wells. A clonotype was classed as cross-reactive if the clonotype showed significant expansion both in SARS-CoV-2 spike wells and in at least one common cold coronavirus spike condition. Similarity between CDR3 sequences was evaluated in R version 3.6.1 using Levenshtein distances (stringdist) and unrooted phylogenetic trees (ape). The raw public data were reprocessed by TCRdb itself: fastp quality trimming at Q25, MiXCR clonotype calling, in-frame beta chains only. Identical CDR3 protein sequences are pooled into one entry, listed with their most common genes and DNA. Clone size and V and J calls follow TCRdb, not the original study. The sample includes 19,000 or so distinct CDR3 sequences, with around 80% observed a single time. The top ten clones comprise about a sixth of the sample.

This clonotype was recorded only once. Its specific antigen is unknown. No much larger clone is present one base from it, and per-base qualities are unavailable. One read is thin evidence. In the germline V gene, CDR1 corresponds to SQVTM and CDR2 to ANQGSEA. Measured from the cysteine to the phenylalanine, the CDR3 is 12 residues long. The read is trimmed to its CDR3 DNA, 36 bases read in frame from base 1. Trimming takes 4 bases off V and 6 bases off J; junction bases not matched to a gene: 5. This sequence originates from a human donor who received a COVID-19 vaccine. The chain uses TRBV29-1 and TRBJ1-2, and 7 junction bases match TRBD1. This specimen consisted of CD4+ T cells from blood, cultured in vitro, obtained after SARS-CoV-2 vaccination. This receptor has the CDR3 CSVGQGQDGYTF. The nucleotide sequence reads TGCAGCGTTGGACAGGGCCAGGATGGCTACACCTTC.